These 29 T cell receptor beta chains were all obtained from the same sample, sequenced in a study of blood T cells in healthy people across ages. A second about 7 to 12 cycle PCR used barcoded and J-beta primers. TCRdb analysed the 5' RACE reads with MiXCR anew, one entry per CDR3 protein. The data hold roughly 1,300,000 distinct CDR3 sequences, with approximately 59% observed a single time. Sequenced material: blood. The source is a man between 18 and 29 years old in good health.

A word on this clonotype: Its ends do not fully match the called genes, so a read error is possible. The J gene is TRBJ2-1, the V gene TRBV20-1; D may correspond to TRBD1 or TRBD2 (5 bases each). This CDR3 has 16 amino acids. CDR1 is DFQATT, CDR2 SNEGSKA, per germline (reference sequence). The CDR3 region is CSARVRGTSSYNELFF. CDR3 coding DNA: TGCAGTGCTAGAGTGAGAGGGACGAGCTCCTACAATGAGCTGTTCTTC.

The chain is built from TRBV29-1 and TRBJ2-7; TRBD1 matches 7 bases. Germline V CDR1 and CDR2: SQVTM, ANQGSEA. This CDR3 has 14 residues. J gave up 4 bases and V 0 bases, and 6 bases lay outside the gene matches. The DNA for the CDR3 is TGCAGCGTTGAAGAGGTGGGGACAGAGTACGAGCAGTACTTC. Translation: CSVEEVGTEYEQYF.

This clonotype occurred a few times. The V gene is TRBV6-6, the J gene TRBJ2-1; 8 bases are a match to TRBD1. V dropped 7 bases and J dropped 8; count of bases not matched to a gene: 10. The CDR3 totals 14 residues. The germline V gene has CDR1 MNHNY and CDR2 SVGAGI (reference sequence). The CDR3 DNA sequence: TGTGCCAGCACCCTTCCCGGGACAGGCCATGAGCAGTTCTTC. It is translated as CASTLPGTGHEQFF.

The V and J genes are TRBV6-6 and TRBJ2-5; TRBD1 matches 7 bases. CDR1 and CDR2 from the germline V gene are MNHNY and SVGAGI (reference sequence). The CDR3 spans 14 residues. V trimming: 6 bases; J trimming: 4 bases; junction bases outside the gene matches: 8. CDR3 amino acids: CASRPNRGPETQYF. As DNA, the CDR3 is TGTGCCAGCAGGCCTAACAGGGGTCCAGAGACCCAGTACTTC.

This clonotype was seen more than once but under ten times. This CDR3 reads CATSTPGTPNNEQYF. Here the CDR3 DNA reads TGTGCCACCAGCACCCCCGGGACACCTAACAATGAGCAGTACTTC. The genes are TRBV15 and TRBJ2-5; tentatively, D is TRBD1 (6 bases). Per germline, CDR1 LNHNV and CDR2 YYDKDF (reference sequence). V was pared by 4 bases and J by 11 bases, with 23 bases between. This CDR3 contains 15 residues.

This clonotype was found once. This chain uses TRBV20-1 with TRBJ2-1; the match to TRBD2 covers 7 bases. Germline CDR1 DFQATT, CDR2 SNEGSKA (reference sequence). CDR3 length: 14 amino acids. Trimming took 0 bases from V and 3 from J; bases not matched to a gene: 2. CDR3 sequence (DNA): TGCAGTGCTAGAGAGGGGGGGGTCTACAATGAGCAGTTCTTC. It codes for CSAREGGVYNEQFF.

The rearrangement links TRBV6-6 to TRBJ1-1, with D perhaps TRBD1 (6 bases). Germline lookup yields CDR1 MNHNY and CDR2 SVGAGI (reference sequence). Trimming left V 6 bases short and J 4 bases short, with 18 bases between. The CDR3 loop spans 15 amino acids. CDR3 loop: CASSPHRELSTEAFF. Here the CDR3 DNA reads TGTGCCAGCAGCCCCCACAGGGAGTTAAGCACTGAAGCTTTCTTT.

The chain couples TRBV13 to TRBJ1-4; 8 bases map to TRBD1. CDR1 and CDR2 (germline): PRHDT, FYEKMQ (reference sequence). V lost 7 bases, J lost 6 bases, and 13 bases stayed unmatched. The CDR3 has 16 residues. Written as DNA, the CDR3 is TGTGCCAGCACCGATCGGACAGGGATGGATGATGAAAAACTGTTTTTT. It is translated as CASTDRTGMDDEKLFF.

The chain links TRBV24-1 to TRBJ2-2, with D hard to call. Trimming left V 6 bases short and J 5 bases short, with 12 bases between. Germline-derived CDR1 and CDR2 are KGHDR and SFDVKD. The CDR3 consists of 14 residues. The CDR3 nucleotides read TGTGCCACCAGTAATCTCGTAGAAACCGGGGAGCTGTTTTTT. Its protein product is CATSNLVETGELFF.

The chain joins TRBV4-1 to TRBJ1-5; the match to TRBD1 covers 10 bases. The CDR3 sequence is 16 residues long. The germline V gene encodes CDR1 MGHRA and CDR2 YSYEKL. J gave up 6 bases and V 2 bases, and 7 bases lay outside the gene matches. The CDR3 region has the DNA TGCGCCAGCAGCCAACCGGGGGACAGGGGTTTTCAGCCCCAGCATTTT. The encoded protein is CASSQPGDRGFQPQHF.

In this sample, this clonotype turned up once. This rearrangement joins TRBV4-1 to TRBJ2-1; possible D gene TRBD1, 5 bases. The CDR3 length is 14 residues. Germline values: CDR1 MGHRA, CDR2 YSYEKL. V shed 0 bases and J shed 13 bases, with 16 bases lying between them. CDR3 residues: CASSQDRQQETQFF. In DNA form, the CDR3 reads TGCGCCAGCAGCCAAGATCGACAGCAAGAGACCCAGTTCTTC.

The chain joins TRBV5-1 to TRBJ2-5, with a tentative D call TRBD2 (6 bases). With 0 bases removed from V and 3 bases from J, the gap between germline ends came to 12 bases. This CDR3 is built from 15 residues. Looked up from germline, CDR1 is SGHRS and CDR2 is YFSETQ. CDR3 DNA: TGCGCCAGCAGCTTGGACGGACGGGAGAAAGAGACCCAGTACTTC. Translating it yields CASSLDGREKETQYF.

V is TRBV7-9 and J is TRBJ2-3; TRBD1 or TRBD2 may be the D gene (5 bases each). CDR3 length: 16 residues. Trimming cost V 5 bases and J 3 bases, with 18 bases left between them. The germline CDR1 and CDR2 sequences are SEHNR and FQNEAQ (reference sequence). The CDR3 region has the DNA TGTGCCAGCAGCCCCGGGACGGGCTTGTGGACAGATACGCAGTATTTT. Translation gives CASSPGTGLWTDTQYF. The variable domain in full, completed from reference TRBV7-9 and TRBJ2-3, reads DTGVSQNPRHKITKRGQNVTFRCDPISEHNRLYWYRQTLGQGPEFLTYFQNEAQLEKSRLLSDRFSAERPKGSFSTLEIQRTEQGDSAMYLCASSPGTGLWTDTQYFGPGTRLTVL.

For the CDR3, the DNA is TGTGCCAGCAGCCAAGGTGAGCGGGGAGTTACCTACGAGCAGTACTTC. Translated: CASSQGERGVTYEQYF. The chain is built from TRBV4-2 and TRBJ2-7; TRBD2 aligns across 7 bases. This CDR3 contains 16 residues. Germline V gives CDR1 LGHNA, CDR2 YNFKEQ. With V trimmed by 1 base and J by 2 bases, 8 bases remained unmatched.

The chain recombines TRBV12-3 or TRBV12-4 with TRBJ2-2; D is unclear. Trimming left V 6 bases short and J 6 bases short, with 14 bases between. The CDR3 sequence is 14 residues long. In DNA form, the CDR3 reads TGTGCCAGCAGCCGCGGATCGCCCCCCGGGGAGCTGTTTTTT. It codes for CASSRGSPPGELFF.

This chain uses TRBV3-1 with TRBJ1-2; no firm D call. CDR3 length: 12 residues. V lost 0 bases and J lost 8, with 7 bases in between. In germline, CDR1 is LGHDT, CDR2 YNNKEL (reference sequence). The DNA of the CDR3 is TGTGCCAGCAGCCAAGATTCAGTCGGCTACACCTTC. It translates to CASSQDSVGYTF.

This chain joins TRBV7-2 and TRBJ2-5; no clear D. The CDR3 runs 17 residues. The V gene lost 1 base and the J gene lost 2 bases, with 17 bases spanning the gap. Germline assignment: CDR1 SGHTA and CDR2 FQGNSA. CDR3 loop: CASSLGYRLFTQETQYF. The CDR3 DNA reads TGTGCCAGCAGCTTAGGTTACAGACTTTTTACACAAGAGACCCAGTACTTC.

This sequence joins TRBV28 and TRBJ2-7, with 8 bases matching TRBD2. Germline V gene lookup returns CDR1 MDHEN and CDR2 SYDVKM. V lost 3 bases to trimming and J lost 2 bases; unmatched junction nucleotides: 12. The CDR3 loop spans 17 amino acids. CDR3 sequence: CASSFPGGATLTYEQYF. CDR3 sequence (DNA): TGTGCCAGCAGTTTCCCCGGGGGGGCCACACTTACCTACGAGCAGTACTTC.

The V gene is TRBV4-2, the J gene TRBJ1-6; D is unresolved. The CDR3 covers 14 residues. The V end lost 4 bases, the J end lost 11 bases, and 15 bases lay between the germline ends. Germline V gene sequence: CDR1 LGHNA, CDR2 YNFKEQ. CDR3 DNA: TGTGCCAGCAGCCCAACCTCCGGGGAGGCACCCCTCCACTTT. Residues: CASSPTSGEAPLHF.

The genes are TRBV25-1 and TRBJ2-2; D remains unclear. The CDR3 has 15 amino acids. V gave up 6 bases and J gave up 7 bases, with 18 bases separating them. CDR1 and CDR2 (germline): MGHDK, SYGVNS. The CDR3 is CASSHQDPGLGELFF. Written as DNA, the CDR3 is TGTGCCAGCAGCCACCAGGATCCGGGCCTCGGGGAGCTGTTTTTT.

This clonotype was seen a handful of times. The chain links TRBV5-1 to TRBJ2-1; TRBD2 aligns across 12 bases. The CDR3 spans 17 residues. J gave up 2 bases and V 1 base, and 4 bases lay outside the gene matches. The germline CDR1 and CDR2 sequences are SGHRS and YFSETQ. The CDR3 nucleotides are TGCGCCAGCAGCTTGAAGGGACTAGCGGGCCCCTACAATGAGCAGTTCTTC. Protein product: CASSLKGLAGPYNEQFF.

This clonotype was found a few times. The chain has TRBV12-3 or TRBV12-4 and TRBJ1-2, with 7 positions matching TRBD1. The CDR3 sequence is 14 residues long. V shed 5 bases, J shed 6 bases, and the junction held 9 bases outside the gene matches. CDR3 nucleotide sequence: TGTGCCAGCAGTCATTCGACAGGGAGGCATGGCTACACCTTC. Its protein product is CASSHSTGRHGYTF.

The rearrangement uses TRBV6-6 and TRBJ2-7, with 7 bases matching TRBD1. With 2 bases clipped from V and 2 bases from J, the junction kept 9 bases outside the gene matches. The CDR3 consists of 16 residues. Germline V gene data show CDR1 as MNHNY and CDR2 as SVGAGI (reference sequence). CDR3 nucleotide sequence: TGTGCCAGCAGTTACCGCCCGGGACAGATGACCTACGAGCAGTACTTC. Its translation: CASSYRPGQMTYEQYF.

This clonotype was counted ten times or more. The chain recombines TRBV29-1 with TRBJ2-1; D gene unclear. V was pared by 3 bases and J by 5 bases, with 17 bases between. Germline-derived CDR1 and CDR2 are SQVTM and ANQGSEA. The CDR3 loop spans 15 amino acids. The CDR3 DNA reads TGCAGCGTTGACAAACATATTCAGGTCGACAATGAGCAGTTCTTC. It specifies CSVDKHIQVDNEQFF.

This chain links TRBV12-3 or TRBV12-4 with TRBJ1-2; no firm D call. This CDR3 is built from 12 residues. Trimming stripped 6 bases from V and 8 bases from J, with 13 bases between. CDR3 coding DNA: TGTGCCAGCAGCCCGGATCTGGGGGGCTACACCTTC. Its translation: CASSPDLGGYTF.

The CDR3 protein is CASGQGVSNQPQHF. CDR3 nucleotide sequence: TGTGCCAGCGGGCAGGGGGTTAGCAATCAGCCCCAGCATTTT. The rearrangement uses TRBV2 and TRBJ1-5, with TRBD1 matching 7 bases. CDR1 SNHLY and CDR2 FYNNEI come from the germline V gene. This CDR3 has 14 amino acids. J gave up 0 bases and V 8 bases, and 4 bases lay outside the gene matches.

The V and J genes are TRBV30 and TRBJ1-1; no definite D call. Trimming cost V 4 bases and J 1 base, with 13 bases left between them. CDR1 and CDR2 (germline): GTSNPN, SVGIG (reference sequence). The length of the CDR3 is 14 residues. This CDR3 is CAWTRLWGNTEAFF. The CDR3 coding sequence is TGTGCCTGGACCCGACTATGGGGGAACACTGAAGCTTTCTTT.

The chain combines TRBV27 with TRBJ2-5; possibly TRBD1 for D (6 bases). Trimming stripped 2 bases from V and 11 bases from J, with 21 bases between. CDR3 size: 15 residues. Germline values: CDR1 MNHEY, CDR2 SMNVEV (reference sequence). CDR3 region: CASSLVPGVYNEQYF. CDR3 DNA sequence: TGTGCCAGCAGTTTAGTGCCAGGGGTTTACAATGAGCAGTACTTC.

The chain uses TRBV13 and TRBJ2-4; 7 nucleotides line up with TRBD1. The DNA end favors TRBJ2-7, so the J call may be wrong. CDR1 and CDR2 from the germline V gene are PRHDT and FYEKMQ (reference sequence). This CDR3 contains 16 residues. The CDR3 DNA sequence: TGTGCCAGCAGCCCTATGTCCGGGGACAGCTCCTACGAGCAGTACTTC. Translation gives CASSPMSGDSSYEQYF.